This T cell receptor beta chain was sequenced for a study of OX40 agonist ivuxolimab in advanced cancers. At the level of the study: Intravenous ivuxolimab at 0.01 to 10 mg/kg was given to patients every 2 weeks. Study conclusions and caveats: Low normalized clonal expansion also occurred in some nonresponding patients.

Patients with autoimmune history or systemic immunosuppression were excluded. Using immunoSEQ multiplex PCR, the repertoire was profiled, and TCRdb retains in-frame clones only, with some absent. Of about 27,000 clones in the sample, around 79% were seen once. The CDR3 runs to 16 residues. V was pared by 0 bases and J by 0 bases, with 11 bases between. Germline V gene lookup returns CDR1 SGDLS and CDR2 YYNGEE. A word on this clone: Its antigen is not known.

The material was CD4+ or CD8+ T cells sorted from blood, obtained in a trial of the OX40 agonist ivuxolimab. The chain combines TRBV9 with TRBJ2-3; D is perhaps TRBD2 (6 bases). This clonotype was obtained from an adult with an advanced solid tumor such as melanoma, head and neck, liver or kidney cancer. This CDR3 is CASSVVGRGSTDTQYF. The CDR3 bases are TGTGCCAGCAGCGTAGTGGGTCGGGGGAGCACAGATACGCAGTATTTT.